This record concerns one T cell receptor (beta chain) sequence. It has no known antigen specificity. Base qualities are not provided; no much larger clone lies one nucleotide away. The data were obtained in a study of blood T cells in healthy people across ages (dated by TCRdb to between 2014 and 2017). Broadly, across the study: In model experiments, template switching captured about one uniquely barcoded TCR beta cDNA molecule for every two T cells. Using deep sequencing normalized with unique cDNA molecular identifiers, the study measured how TCR beta repertoire diversity changes with age. The donors were divided into four age groups: young (average roughly 15 years), middle-aged (almost 40), aged (around 67) and long-lived (approximately 74). To avoid experimental bias, donors of different ages were spread randomly across the sequencing lanes. The study analyzed two additional independent replicas of 1 million unique cDNA reads from the same blood draw for two donors, one aged 18 to 29 and one aged 80 or older. Results the study describes overall, beyond this receptor: As age increased, observed TCR beta diversity per million T cells dropped in a roughly linear way, and a significant reduction was already evident by age 40. Donor CMV infection status was unknown, potentially confounding age-related changes in expanded clonotypes. Conclusive comparison of naive and antigen-experienced compartments was prevented by the profiling of bulk unsorted PBMCs. Total diversity estimates from one million sequenced T cells were considered lower bounds and underestimates. A strong correlation was found between observed TCR beta diversity and the percentage of naive T cells measured by flow cytometry. Compared with the aged group, the long-lived group had more naive CD4+ T cells, fewer expanded clones and increased TCR diversity, suggesting age selection.

The method behind the library was 5' RACE. Sequencing was performed on an Illumina HiSeq 2500. A second PCR of about 7 to 12 cycles was performed with a sample-barcoded 5' primer and a J-beta primer mix. A unique molecular identifier was introduced onto each TCR beta cDNA molecule by a template-switch 5' adaptor carrying 12 random nucleotides. At least 2.5 million CDR3-containing paired-end reads were obtained from each sample. First-strand cDNA synthesis was performed from all RNA using the Mint cDNA synthesis kit, with priming by a TRBC-specific oligonucleotide. After uracil-DNA glycosylase treatment, a first 18-cycle PCR used universal primers M1SS and BC2_uni_R on all cDNA. The paper's processing steps were these. For normalization, 1 million high-quality reads were randomly selected from each sample, with every read carrying a distinct molecular identifier. Instead of being binned into consensus sequences, reads that shared molecular identifiers were thrown out. MiTCR, with a Q25 quality threshold and the strictest error-elimination algorithm, was used for CDR3 identification, clonotype clustering and error correction. Lower-bound total TCR beta diversity was estimated with a nonparametric unseen species model using Euler transformation. Using fastp trimming at Q25 and MiXCR clonotype assembly, TCRdb reanalyzed the public sequencing data and kept in-frame beta chains. Every distinct CDR3 protein forms one entry, paired with its most common genes and DNA. These V and J calls are TCRdb output, not the study's own analysis. The sample contains 700,000 to 950,000 distinct CDR3 sequences, 40% to 45% of them found a single time. Around a fifth of the sample is taken by the ten largest.

CDR1 and CDR2 are drawn from the germline V gene: SQVTM, ANQGSEA. The CDR3 starts with the cysteine, ends with the phenylalanine, and has 15 residues. This entry keeps only the CDR3 DNA: 45 bases, framed from base 1. V loses 7 bases, J loses 4 bases, and the germline ends lie 17 bases apart. Systemically healthy Caucasian individuals from Russia, approximately 39 in total and aged roughly 6 to 95 years, were included as donors. Each donor gave approximately 10 milliliters of peripheral blood, collected into EDTA-treated Vacutainer tubes. PBMCs were isolated by Ficoll-Paque density-gradient centrifugation, with at least 6 million obtained per sample. Total RNA, at least 6 micrograms per sample, was extracted from PBMCs with Trizol reagent. The percentages of naive CD45RAhigh/CD27high T cells were determined by flow cytometry on a PBMC aliquot from every donor.

Sequencing used blood. The V and J segments used are TRBV29-1 and TRBJ2-6; the D gene remains uncertain. This clonotype was obtained from a woman aged 55-75 years in good health. CDR3 reads: CSDDVLGSGANVLTF. In nucleotide form, the sequence is TGCAGCGATGATGTTCTGGGGTCCGGGGCCAACGTCCTGACTTTC.